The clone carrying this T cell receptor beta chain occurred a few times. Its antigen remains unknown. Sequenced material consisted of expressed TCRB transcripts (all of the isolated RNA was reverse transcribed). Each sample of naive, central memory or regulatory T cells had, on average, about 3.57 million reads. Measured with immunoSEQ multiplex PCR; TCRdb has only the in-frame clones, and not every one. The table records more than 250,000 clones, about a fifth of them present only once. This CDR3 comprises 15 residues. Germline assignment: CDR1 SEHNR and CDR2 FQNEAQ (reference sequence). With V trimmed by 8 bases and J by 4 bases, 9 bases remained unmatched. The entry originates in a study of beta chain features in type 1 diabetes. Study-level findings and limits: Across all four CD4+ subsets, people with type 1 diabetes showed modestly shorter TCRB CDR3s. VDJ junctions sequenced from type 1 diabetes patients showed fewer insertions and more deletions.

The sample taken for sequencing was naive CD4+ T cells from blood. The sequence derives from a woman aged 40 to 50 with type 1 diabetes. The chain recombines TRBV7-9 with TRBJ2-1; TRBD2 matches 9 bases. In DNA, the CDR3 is TGTGCCAGCGTTCCAGCGGGGGGCCAATACAATGAGCAGTTCTTC. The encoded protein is CASVPAGGQYNEQFF. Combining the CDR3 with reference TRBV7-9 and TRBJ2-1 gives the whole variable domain DTGVSQNPRHKITKRGQNVTFRCDPISEHNRLYWYRQTLGQGPEFLTYFQNEAQLEKSRLLSDRFSAERPKGSFSTLEIQRTEQGDSAMYLCASVPAGGQYNEQFFGPGTRLTVL.